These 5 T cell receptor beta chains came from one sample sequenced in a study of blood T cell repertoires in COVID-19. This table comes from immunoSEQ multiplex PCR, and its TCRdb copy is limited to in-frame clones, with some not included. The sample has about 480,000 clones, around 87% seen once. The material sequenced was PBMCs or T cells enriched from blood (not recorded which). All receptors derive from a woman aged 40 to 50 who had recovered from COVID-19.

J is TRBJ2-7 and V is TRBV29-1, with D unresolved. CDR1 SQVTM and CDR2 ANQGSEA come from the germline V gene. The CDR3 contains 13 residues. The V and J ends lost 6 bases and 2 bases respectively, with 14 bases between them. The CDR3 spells CSVLDVQTYEQYF. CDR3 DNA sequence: TGCAGCGTCCTTGACGTACAGACCTACGAGCAGTACTTC.

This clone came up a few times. CDR3 amino acids: CSVTTGTGFFYEQYF. CDR3 DNA: TGCAGCGTTACGACCGGGACAGGGTTTTTCTACGAGCAGTACTTC. The genes are TRBV29-1 and TRBJ2-7; 9 bases align to TRBD1. Per the germline V gene, CDR1 is SQVTM and CDR2 is ANQGSEA. This CDR3 has 15 residues. V was pared by 5 bases and J by 3 bases, with 11 bases of the junction left unmatched.

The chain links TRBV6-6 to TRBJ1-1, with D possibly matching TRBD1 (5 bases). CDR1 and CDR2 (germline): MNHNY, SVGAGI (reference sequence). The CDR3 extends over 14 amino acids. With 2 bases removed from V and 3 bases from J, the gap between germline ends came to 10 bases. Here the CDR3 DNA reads TGTGCCAGCAGTTACGGGGGAGGTTACACTGAAGCTTTCTTT. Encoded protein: CASSYGGGYTEAFF.

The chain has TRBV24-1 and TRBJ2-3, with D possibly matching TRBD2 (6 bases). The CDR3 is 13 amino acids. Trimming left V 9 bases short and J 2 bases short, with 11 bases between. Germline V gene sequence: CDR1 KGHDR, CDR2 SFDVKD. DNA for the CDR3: TGTGCCACCGGGACTTCCCTCACAGATACGCAGTATTTT. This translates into CATGTSLTDTQYF.

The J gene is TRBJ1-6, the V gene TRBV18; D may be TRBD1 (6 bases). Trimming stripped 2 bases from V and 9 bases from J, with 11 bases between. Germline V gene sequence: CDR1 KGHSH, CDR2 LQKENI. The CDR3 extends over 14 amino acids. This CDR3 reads CASSPGGDGSPLHF. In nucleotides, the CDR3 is TGTGCCAGCTCACCAGGGGGCGATGGTTCACCCCTCCACTTT.